These 5 T cell receptor beta chains came from one sample sequenced in a study of control samples from healthy donors and cancer patients (dated by TCRdb to 2018 to 2020). The method was the immunoSEQ multiplex PCR assay. The table was pulled from immuneACCESS by TCRdb, which kept in-frame rearrangements only. Such tables lose some clones; where checked, under half of the loss comes from unresolved V genes, and the rest has no known cause. The sample profile shows 230,000 or so clones; 90% to 95% of them were found once. The top ten constitute about 1.6% of the sample. Input material: blood. The origin of the receptors is a man aged 50 to 60 in good health.

V usage is TRBV6-6 and J usage is TRBJ2-1; D remains ambiguous. V shed 6 bases and J shed 14 bases, with 20 bases lying between them. The germline V gene encodes CDR1 MNHNY and CDR2 SVGAGI (reference sequence). The CDR3 consists of 13 residues. The chain's CDR3 is CASSFGVETLKFF. The CDR3 coding sequence is TGTGCCAGCAGCTTTGGGGTTGAGACCCTCAAGTTCTTC.

The V and J genes are TRBV18 and TRBJ1-6, with D possibly matching TRBD1 (6 bases). The V gene lost 2 bases and the J gene lost 7 bases, with 12 bases spanning the gap. Germline V lookup: CDR1 KGHSH, CDR2 LQKENI. The CDR3 sequence is 15 residues long. The CDR3 DNA reads as TGTGCCAGCTCACCAACCCCCGGACAGAATTCACCCCTCCACTTT. It translates to CASSPTPGQNSPLHF.

The chain couples TRBV2 to TRBJ2-3; 9 bases map to TRBD2. The CDR3 is made up of 16 amino acids. The germline CDR1 and CDR2 sequences are SNHLY and FYNNEI. V trimming: 7 bases; J trimming: 0 bases; junction bases outside the gene matches: 8. In DNA, the CDR3 is TGTGCCAGCATTCCTAGCGGGGCCGGGAGCACAGATACGCAGTATTTT. Translation: CASIPSGAGSTDTQYF.

The chain is built from TRBV7-3 and TRBJ2-7; 9 bases agree with TRBD2. This CDR3 has 14 amino acids. CDR1 SGHTA and CDR2 FQGTGA come from the germline V gene. V dropped 3 bases and J dropped 7; count of bases not matched to a gene: 7. The CDR3 sequence is CASSFPGLAGEQYF. In DNA, the CDR3 is TGTGCCAGCAGCTTTCCGGGACTAGCAGGGGAGCAGTACTTC. The complete variable domain, with remaining parts taken from reference TRBV7-3 and TRBJ2-7, reads GAGVSQTPSNKVTEKGKYVELRCDPISGHTALYWYRQSLGQGPEFLIYFQGTGAADDSGLPNDRFFAVRPEGSVSTLKIQRTERGDSAVYLCASSFPGLAGEQYFGPGTRLTVT.

The chain employs TRBV4-2 and TRBJ1-5, with D perhaps matching TRBD1 (5 bases). V was shortened by 0 bases and J by 3 bases, with 15 bases between the two germline ends. The CDR3 runs to 17 residues. Germline CDR1 reads LGHNA; CDR2 reads YNFKEQ. The CDR3 is CASSQDPVRGDNQPQHF. CDR3 DNA: TGTGCCAGCAGCCAAGATCCGGTGCGGGGGGACAATCAGCCCCAGCATTTT.